This T cell receptor (beta chain) was sequenced in a study of T cell changes during pregnancy in multiple sclerosis. CDR3 length: 16 residues. V trimming: 6 bases; J trimming: 8 bases; junction bases outside the gene matches: 15. Germline V gene lookup returns CDR1 SNHLY and CDR2 FYNNEI. TCRdb keeps only in-frame clones here, not all; method: immunoSEQ multiplex PCR. The table has some 30,000 clones, around 87% seen once; the top ten hold approximately 0.5%. Sequencing was performed on CD4+ T cells from peripheral blood mononuclear cells, taken in the third trimester of pregnancy. The source of this sequence is a female donor in good health, enrolled as a control in a pregnancy study. The V call is TRBV2, the J call TRBJ2-5; 10 bases fit TRBD2. The CDR3, as DNA: TGTGCCAGCAGCGGTAGGACTAGCGGTCTCGCAGGTACCCAGTACTTC. It yields the protein CASSGRTSGLAGTQYF.